This T cell receptor beta chain was captured in a study of blood T cell repertoires in COVID-19. The wider study: There were acute and convalescent COVID-19 samples, and they came from the United States, Italy and Spain.

TCRdb's table, derived via immunoSEQ multiplex PCR, lists solely in-frame clones and lacks some. Among more than 100,000 clones listed, around four fifths were seen once. V dropped 4 bases and J dropped 0; count of bases not matched to a gene: 14. The germline gives CDR1 SGHKS, CDR2 YYEKEE (reference sequence). The CDR3 extends over 20 amino acids. The receptor's source is a man aged 55 to 69 with active or convalescent COVID-19. The specimen was peripheral blood. V is TRBV5-5 and J is TRBJ2-7, with TRBD2 identical over 15 bases. CDR3 sequence: CASSPGGGLAGGYSSYEQYF. In DNA, the CDR3 is TGTGCCAGCAGCCCTGGCGGGGGACTAGCGGGAGGCTACAGCTCCTACGAGCAGTACTTC.